These 16 T cell receptor beta chains were all obtained from the same sample, sequenced in a study of CD8 T cells in Susac syndrome. Reverse transcription of about 0.45 to 1 ug RNA was performed with random hexamers. Each CDR3 protein gets one entry after TCRdb re-called the immunoSEQ multiplex PCR reads with MiXCR. The sample lists 150,000 to 200,000 distinct CDR3 sequences, 85% to 95% occurring once. Source material: CD4+ T cells from PBMCs. The receptor source for this set is a human donor in good health.

In its sample, this clonotype was seen once. V and J are TRBV12-3 or TRBV12-4 and TRBJ2-2; no reliable D call. CDR3 length: 14 amino acids. V lost 5 bases and J lost 1, with 8 bases in between. As DNA, the CDR3 is TGTGCCAGCAGTACCGATTTGAACACCGGGGAGCTGTTTTTT. Its protein is CASSTDLNTGELFF.

This sequence joins TRBV11-2 and TRBJ2-2; TRBD2 aligns across 8 bases. The length of the CDR3 is 15 residues. The V segment lost 5 bases and the J segment 0 bases; nucleotides outside the gene matches: 2. Germline V gives CDR1 SGHAT, CDR2 FQNNGV. This chain's CDR3 is CASSRGRTNTGELFF. The CDR3 DNA reads TGTGCCAGCAGCCGCGGGAGGACGAACACCGGGGAGCTGTTTTTT.

This rearrangement joins TRBV5-6 to TRBJ1-2, with D uncertain. The CDR3 sequence is 15 residues long. Per the germline V gene, CDR1 is SGHDT and CDR2 is YYEEEE. V lost 4 bases to trimming and J lost 5 bases, with 18 bases between them. Here the CDR3 reads CASSPWGLDSYGYTF. In DNA, the CDR3 is TGTGCCAGCAGCCCTTGGGGATTAGATAGTTATGGCTACACCTTC.

This clonotype was recorded once. This chain joins TRBV2 and TRBJ1-5; a weak D match, TRBD1 (6 bases). Trimming took 2 bases from V and 4 from J, leaving 9 bases between them. The germline V gene has CDR1 SNHLY and CDR2 FYNNEI. There are 14 residues in the CDR3. The CDR3 sequence is CASSERGTNQPQHF. The CDR3 DNA reads as TGTGCCAGCAGTGAAAGGGGGACAAATCAGCCCCAGCATTTT.

This clonotype was seen once. V gene TRBV6-1 combines with J gene TRBJ1-2; D remains unclear. Germline CDR1 is MNHNS and CDR2 is SASEGT. The CDR3 length is 13 residues. V lost 5 bases and J lost 8, with 15 bases in between. The CDR3 sequence is CASSSELLRGYTF. The DNA of the CDR3 is TGTGCCAGCAGTTCTGAACTACTGAGGGGCTACACCTTC.

The chain couples TRBV6-1 to TRBJ2-3; 7 nucleotides line up with TRBD2. V gave up 2 bases and J gave up 4 bases; unmatched junction bases: 6. The V gene's germline CDR1 is MNHNS and CDR2 SASEGT. The CDR3 length is 15 residues. The chain's CDR3 is CASSEPGLDPDTQYF. The CDR3 nucleotides are TGTGCCAGCAGTGAACCCGGACTAGATCCAGATACGCAGTATTTT.

The genes are TRBV20-1 and TRBJ2-7; 8 positions agree with TRBD1. Germline V lookup: CDR1 DFQATT, CDR2 SNEGSKA (reference sequence). Trimming took 6 bases from V and 2 from J; bases not matched to a gene: 6. This CDR3 has 13 residues. The DNA for the CDR3 is TGCAGTGCCGGACAGGGCCGAACCTACGAGCAGTACTTC. This encodes CSAGQGRTYEQYF.

The genes are TRBV6-5 and TRBJ1-4; the D is unclear. V lost 10 bases and J lost 3, with 15 bases in between. The CDR3 spans 14 residues. Looked up from germline, CDR1 is MNHEY and CDR2 is SVGAGI. The CDR3 coding sequence is TGTGCCACGAAGCCCTCACCGGCTAATGAAAAACTGTTTTTT. As protein: CATKPSPANEKLFF.

This chain connects TRBV5-4 to TRBJ1-6, with 8 bases that match TRBD1. The germline CDR1 and CDR2 sequences are SGHNT and YYREEE (reference sequence). V lost 7 bases and J lost 6; bases outside the gene matches: 9. This CDR3 has 15 amino acids. This CDR3 is CASAPTGGGNSPLHF. The CDR3 nucleotides read TGTGCCAGCGCCCCAACAGGGGGGGGTAATTCACCCCTCCACTTT.

The genes are TRBV7-2 and TRBJ2-2; tentative D call: TRBD1 (5 bases). Germline V lookup: CDR1 SGHTA, CDR2 FQGNSA. The CDR3 loop spans 15 amino acids. V was clipped by 1 base and J by 7 bases, with 13 bases between them. The CDR3 DNA reads TGTGCCAGCAGCTTAGTGGCAGGGTTGGACGGGGAGCTGTTTTTT. The encoded protein is CASSLVAGLDGELFF. Filled out from reference TRBV7-2 and TRBJ2-2, the complete variable domain reads GAGVSQSPSNKVTEKGKDVELRCDPISGHTALYWYRQSLGQGLEFLIYFQGNSAPDKSGLPSDRFSAERTGGSVSTLTIQRTQQEDSAVYLCASSLVAGLDGELFFGEGSRLTVL.

The gene calls are TRBV7-9 and TRBJ1-1; maybe TRBD1 (6 bases). The V gene lost 7 bases and the J gene lost 3 bases, with 12 bases spanning the gap. This CDR3 region has 13 residues. CDR1 and CDR2 from the germline V gene are SEHNR and FQNEAQ (reference sequence). The CDR3 DNA follows: TGTGCCAGCAACCAGGGGCCAGACACTGAAGCTTTCTTT. Its translation is CASNQGPDTEAFF.

The genes are TRBV7-9 and TRBJ1-2; maybe TRBD1 (5 bases). This CDR3 has 12 residues. Trimming pared 5 bases from V and 7 bases from J, leaving 11 bases between. Germline values: CDR1 SEHNR, CDR2 FQNEAQ (reference sequence). CDR3: CASSPRDLGYTF. The CDR3 DNA reads as TGTGCCAGCAGCCCCCGGGACCTTGGCTACACCTTC.

The chain couples TRBV7-8 to TRBJ2-2, with D possibly matching TRBD1 (5 bases). The length of the CDR3 is 17 residues. In germline, CDR1 is SGHVS, CDR2 FQNEAQ. V gave up 5 bases and J gave up 5 bases, with 21 bases separating them. CDR3: CASSLLAMGQGTGELFF. The CDR3 region has the DNA TGTGCCAGCAGCCTCCTTGCGATGGGGCAGGGAACCGGGGAGCTGTTTTTT. Filled out from reference TRBV7-8 and TRBJ2-2, the complete variable domain reads GAGVSQSPRYKVAKRGQDVALRCDPISGHVSLFWYQQALGQGPEFLTYFQNEAQLDKSGLPSDRFFAERPEGSVSTLKIQRTQQEDSAVYLCASSLLAMGQGTGELFFGEGSRLTVL.

This clonotype showed up just once. This chain connects TRBV15 to TRBJ2-2; D is possibly TRBD2 (6 bases). V gave up 1 base and J gave up 3 bases, with 15 bases separating them. CDR1 LNHNV and CDR2 YYDKDF come from the germline V gene (reference sequence). The CDR3 totals 17 residues. The CDR3 is CATSRGVTSRHTGELFF. The CDR3 nucleotides are TGTGCCACCAGCAGAGGAGTGACTAGTAGGCACACCGGGGAGCTGTTTTTT.

This clonotype was recorded only once. The chain carries TRBV7-9 and TRBJ1-1; tentatively, D is TRBD1 (6 bases). This CDR3 comprises 14 residues. V shed 8 bases and J shed 0 bases, with 13 bases lying between them. The germline gives CDR1 SEHNR, CDR2 FQNEAQ (reference sequence). The CDR3 protein is CASGPGAVNTEAFF. Written as DNA, the CDR3 is TGTGCCAGCGGGCCGGGGGCGGTGAACACTGAAGCTTTCTTT. Using reference TRBV7-9 and TRBJ1-1 for the parts outside the CDR3, the full variable domain is DTGVSQNPRHKITKRGQNVTFRCDPISEHNRLYWYRQTLGQGPEFLTYFQNEAQLEKSRLLSDRFSAERPKGSFSTLEIQRTEQGDSAMYLCASGPGAVNTEAFFGQGTRLTVV.

V and J are TRBV27 and TRBJ1-1; a possible D gene is TRBD1 (6 bases). Germline CDR1 is MNHEY and CDR2 is SMNVEV (reference sequence). The CDR3 covers 15 residues. The V gene lost 3 bases and the J gene lost 1 base, with 12 bases spanning the gap. CDR3: CASSFDRTQNTEAFF. Written as DNA, the CDR3 is TGTGCCAGCAGTTTTGACAGGACACAGAACACTGAAGCTTTCTTT.